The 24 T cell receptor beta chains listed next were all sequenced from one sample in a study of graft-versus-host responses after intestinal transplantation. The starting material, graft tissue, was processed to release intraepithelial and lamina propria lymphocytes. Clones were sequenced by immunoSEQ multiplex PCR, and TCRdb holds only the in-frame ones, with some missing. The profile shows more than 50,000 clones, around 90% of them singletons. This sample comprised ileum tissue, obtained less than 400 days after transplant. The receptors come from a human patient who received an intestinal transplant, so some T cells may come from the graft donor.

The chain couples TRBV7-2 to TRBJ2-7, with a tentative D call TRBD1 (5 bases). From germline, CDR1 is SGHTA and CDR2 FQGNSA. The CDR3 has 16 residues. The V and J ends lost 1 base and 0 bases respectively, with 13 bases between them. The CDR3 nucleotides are TGTGCCAGCAGCTTAGAGTGGACACTGAGCTCCTACGAGCAGTACTTC. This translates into CASSLEWTLSSYEQYF. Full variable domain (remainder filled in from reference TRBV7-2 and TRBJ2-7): GAGVSQSPSNKVTEKGKDVELRCDPISGHTALYWYRQSLGQGLEFLIYFQGNSAPDKSGLPSDRFSAERTGGSVSTLTIQRTQQEDSAVYLCASSLEWTLSSYEQYFGPGTRLTVT.

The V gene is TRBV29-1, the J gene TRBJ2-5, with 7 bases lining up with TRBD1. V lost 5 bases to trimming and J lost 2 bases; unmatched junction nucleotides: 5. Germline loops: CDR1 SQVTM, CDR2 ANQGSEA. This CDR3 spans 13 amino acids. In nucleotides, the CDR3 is TGCAGCGTTAGAACGACAGGGCAAGAGACCCAGTACTTC. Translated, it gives CSVRTTGQETQYF.

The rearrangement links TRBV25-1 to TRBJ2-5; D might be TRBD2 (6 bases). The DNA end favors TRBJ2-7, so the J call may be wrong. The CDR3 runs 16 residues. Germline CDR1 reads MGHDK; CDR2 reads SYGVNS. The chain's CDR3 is CASTPSSGSSSYEQYF. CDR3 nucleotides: TGTGCCAGCACCCCGTCCAGCGGGTCGAGCTCCTACGAGCAGTACTTC.

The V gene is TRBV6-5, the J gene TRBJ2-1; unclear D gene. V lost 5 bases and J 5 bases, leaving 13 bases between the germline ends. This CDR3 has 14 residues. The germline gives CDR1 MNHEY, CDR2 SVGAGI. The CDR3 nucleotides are TGTGCCAGCAGTGACTGGACGGAGCACAATGAGCAGTTCTTC. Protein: CASSDWTEHNEQFF.

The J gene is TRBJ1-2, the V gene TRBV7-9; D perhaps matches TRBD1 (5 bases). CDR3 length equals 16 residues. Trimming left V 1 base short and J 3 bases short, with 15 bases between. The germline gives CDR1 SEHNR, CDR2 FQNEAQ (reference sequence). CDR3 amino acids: CASSLEFRVNYYGYTF. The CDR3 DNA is TGTGCCAGCAGCTTAGAGTTCAGGGTTAACTACTATGGCTACACCTTC.

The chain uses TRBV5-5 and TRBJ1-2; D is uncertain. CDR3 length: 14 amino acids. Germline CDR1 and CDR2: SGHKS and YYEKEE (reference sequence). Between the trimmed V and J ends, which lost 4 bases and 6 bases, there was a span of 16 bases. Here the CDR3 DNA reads TGTGCCAGCAGCACCGGACCCAAAGGGAATGGCTACACCTTC. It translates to CASSTGPKGNGYTF.

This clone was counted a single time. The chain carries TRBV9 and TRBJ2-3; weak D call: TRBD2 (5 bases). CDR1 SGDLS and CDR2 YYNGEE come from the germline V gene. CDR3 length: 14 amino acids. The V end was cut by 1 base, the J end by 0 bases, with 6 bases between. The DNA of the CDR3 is TGTGCCAGCAGCGTAACGGGAAGCACAGATACGCAGTATTTT. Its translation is CASSVTGSTDTQYF.

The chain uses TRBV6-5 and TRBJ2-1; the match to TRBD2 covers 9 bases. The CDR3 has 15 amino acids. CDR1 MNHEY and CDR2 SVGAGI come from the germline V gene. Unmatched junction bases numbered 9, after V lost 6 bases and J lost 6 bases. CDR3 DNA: TGTGCCAGCAGACGGAATAGCGGGGGAGGCAATGAGCAGTTCTTC. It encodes CASRRNSGGGNEQFF.

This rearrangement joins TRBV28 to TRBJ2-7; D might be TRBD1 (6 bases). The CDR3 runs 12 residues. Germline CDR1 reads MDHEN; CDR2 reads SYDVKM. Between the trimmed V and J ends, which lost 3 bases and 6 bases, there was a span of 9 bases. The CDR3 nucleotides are TGTGCCAGCAGTTTGGTAGGGGGCGAGCAGTACTTC. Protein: CASSLVGGEQYF.

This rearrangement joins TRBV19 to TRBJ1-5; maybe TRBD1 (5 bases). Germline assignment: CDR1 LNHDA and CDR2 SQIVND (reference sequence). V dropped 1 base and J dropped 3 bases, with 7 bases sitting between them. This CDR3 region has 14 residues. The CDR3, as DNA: TGTGCCAGTAGTATAGGAGGGGACAATCAGCCCCAGCATTTT. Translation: CASSIGGDNQPQHF.

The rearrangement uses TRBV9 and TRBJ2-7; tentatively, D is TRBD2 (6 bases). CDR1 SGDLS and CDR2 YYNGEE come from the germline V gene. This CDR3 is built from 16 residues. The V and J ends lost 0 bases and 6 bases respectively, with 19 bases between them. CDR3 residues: CASSVVVGIREAEQYF. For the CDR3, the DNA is TGTGCCAGCAGCGTAGTAGTAGGAATTAGGGAGGCCGAGCAGTACTTC.

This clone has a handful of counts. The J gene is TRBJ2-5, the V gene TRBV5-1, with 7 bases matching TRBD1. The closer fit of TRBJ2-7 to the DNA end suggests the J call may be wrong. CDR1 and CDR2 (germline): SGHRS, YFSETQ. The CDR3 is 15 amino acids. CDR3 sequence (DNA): TGCGCCAGCAGCTTGGTCCAGGGGGAGCAGTACGAGCAGTACTTC. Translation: CASSLVQGEQYEQYF.

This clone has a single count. The CDR3 loop reads CASSLHSPKIAYGYTF. The CDR3 bases are TGTGCCAGCAGCTTACATTCCCCAAAAATTGCCTATGGCTACACCTTC. This chain uses TRBV11-2 with TRBJ1-2; D is unresolved. This CDR3 contains 16 residues. Trimming removed 2 bases at V and 4 bases at J, with 17 bases between. The V gene's germline CDR1 is SGHAT and CDR2 FQNNGV.

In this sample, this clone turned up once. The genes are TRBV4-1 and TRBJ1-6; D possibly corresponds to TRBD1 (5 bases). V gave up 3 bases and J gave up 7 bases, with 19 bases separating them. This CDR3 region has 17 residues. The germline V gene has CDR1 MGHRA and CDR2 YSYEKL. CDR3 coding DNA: TGCGCCAGCAGCCACGGTTCAGGGTTCAGCCGAAATTCACCCCTCCACTTT. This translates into CASSHGSGFSRNSPLHF.

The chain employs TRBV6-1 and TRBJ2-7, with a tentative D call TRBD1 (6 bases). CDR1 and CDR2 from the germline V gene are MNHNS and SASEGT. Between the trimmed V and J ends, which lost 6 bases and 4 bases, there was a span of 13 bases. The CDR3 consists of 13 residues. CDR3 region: CASRMTGRYEQYF. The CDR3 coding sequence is TGTGCCAGCAGAATGACAGGCCGATACGAGCAGTACTTC.

Written as DNA, the CDR3 is TGTGCCAGCAGTTTATCGTCCGGACTAGCGCTCAATGAGCAGTTCTTC. Translating it yields CASSLSSGLALNEQFF. The chain combines TRBV27 with TRBJ2-1; 9 bases fit TRBD2. This CDR3 region has 16 residues. V was pared by 0 bases and J by 6 bases, with 6 bases of the junction left unmatched. Germline lookup yields CDR1 MNHEY and CDR2 SMNVEV (reference sequence).

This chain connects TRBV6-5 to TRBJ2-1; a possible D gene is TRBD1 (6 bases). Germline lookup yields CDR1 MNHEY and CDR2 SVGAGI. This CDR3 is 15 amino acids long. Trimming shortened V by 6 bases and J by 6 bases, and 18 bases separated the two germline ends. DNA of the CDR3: TGTGCCAGCAGCCACGACATCATGACAGGCAATGAGCAGTTCTTC. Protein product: CASSHDIMTGNEQFF.

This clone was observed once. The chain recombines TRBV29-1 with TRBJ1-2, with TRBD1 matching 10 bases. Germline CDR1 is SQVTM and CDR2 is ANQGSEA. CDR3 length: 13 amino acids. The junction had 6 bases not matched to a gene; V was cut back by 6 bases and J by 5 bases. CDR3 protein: CSVGTGEGYGYTF. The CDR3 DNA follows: TGCAGCGTGGGGACAGGGGAGGGGTATGGCTACACCTTC. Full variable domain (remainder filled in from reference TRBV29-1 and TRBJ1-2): SAVISQKPSRDICQRGTSLTIQCQVDSQVTMMFWYRQQPGQSLTLIATANQGSEATYESGFVIDKFPISRPNLTFSTLTVSNMSPEDSSIYLCSVGTGEGYGYTFGSGTRLTVV.

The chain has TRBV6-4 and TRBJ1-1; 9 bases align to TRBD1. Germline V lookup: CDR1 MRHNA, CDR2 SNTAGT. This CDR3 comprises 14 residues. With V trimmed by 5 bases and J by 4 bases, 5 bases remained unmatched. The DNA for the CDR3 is TGTGCCAGCAGTTCCGGGACAGGGTCCACTGAAGCTTTCTTT. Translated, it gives CASSSGTGSTEAFF.

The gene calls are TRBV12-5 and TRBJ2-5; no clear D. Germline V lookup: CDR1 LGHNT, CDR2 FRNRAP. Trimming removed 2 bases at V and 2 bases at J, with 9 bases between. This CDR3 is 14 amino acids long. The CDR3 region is CASGLCQAQETQYF. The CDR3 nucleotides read TGTGCTAGTGGTTTGTGCCAGGCACAAGAGACCCAGTACTTC.

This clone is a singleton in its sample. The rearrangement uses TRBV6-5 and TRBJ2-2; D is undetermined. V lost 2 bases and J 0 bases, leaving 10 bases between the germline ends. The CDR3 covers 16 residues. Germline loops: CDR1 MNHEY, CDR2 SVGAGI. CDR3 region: CASSYPSNANTGELFF. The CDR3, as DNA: TGTGCCAGCAGTTACCCCAGTAACGCGAACACCGGGGAGCTGTTTTTT.

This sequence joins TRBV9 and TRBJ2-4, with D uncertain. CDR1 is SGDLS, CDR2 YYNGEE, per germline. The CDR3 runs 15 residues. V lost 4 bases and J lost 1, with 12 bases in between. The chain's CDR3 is CASSPHLGAKNIQYF. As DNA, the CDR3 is TGTGCCAGCAGCCCTCACCTCGGGGCCAAAAACATTCAGTACTTC.

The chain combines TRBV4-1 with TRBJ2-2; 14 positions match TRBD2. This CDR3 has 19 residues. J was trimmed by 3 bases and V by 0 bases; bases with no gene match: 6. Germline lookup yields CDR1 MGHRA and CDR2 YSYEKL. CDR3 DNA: TGCGCCAGCAGCCAAGAAGGGACTAGCGGGAGAAGGGACACCGGGGAGCTGTTTTTT. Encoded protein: CASSQEGTSGRRDTGELFF.

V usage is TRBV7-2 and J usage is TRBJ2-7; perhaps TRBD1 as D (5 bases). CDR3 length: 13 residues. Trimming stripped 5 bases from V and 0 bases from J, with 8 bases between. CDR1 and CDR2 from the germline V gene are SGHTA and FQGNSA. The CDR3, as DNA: TGTGCCAGCAGCCCCGACAGCTCCTACGAGCAGTACTTC. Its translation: CASSPDSSYEQYF.